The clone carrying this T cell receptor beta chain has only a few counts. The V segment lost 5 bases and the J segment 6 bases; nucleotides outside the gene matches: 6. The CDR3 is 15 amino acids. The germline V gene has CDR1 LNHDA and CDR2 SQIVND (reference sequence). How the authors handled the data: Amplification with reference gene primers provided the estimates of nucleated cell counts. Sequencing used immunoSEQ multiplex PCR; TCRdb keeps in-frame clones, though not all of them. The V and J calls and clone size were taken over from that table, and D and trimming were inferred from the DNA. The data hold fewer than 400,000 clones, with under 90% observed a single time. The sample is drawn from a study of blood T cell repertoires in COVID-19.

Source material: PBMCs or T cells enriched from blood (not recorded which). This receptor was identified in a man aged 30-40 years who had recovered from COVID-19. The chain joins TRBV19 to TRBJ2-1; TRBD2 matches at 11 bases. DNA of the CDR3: TGTGCCAGTAGTGCTAGCGGGGGGATCGCCAATGAGCAGTTCTTC. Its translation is CASSASGGIANEQFF. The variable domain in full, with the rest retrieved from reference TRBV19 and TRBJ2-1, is DGGITQSPKYLFRKEGQNVTLSCEQNLNHDAMYWYRQDPGQGLRLIYYSQIVNDFQKGDIAEGYSVSREKKESFPLTVTSAQKNPTAFYLCASSASGGIANEQFFGPGTRLTVL.